This T cell receptor (beta chain) appears in the sequencing data of a study of CD8+ T cells in alopecia areata. Study-wide context: Skin-grafted approximately 6-10-week-old female C3H/HeJ mice received tissue from approximately 6-12-month-old C3H/HeJ donors with spontaneous alopecia. Broader study findings: Normal skin's resident alphabeta T cells are sequenced alongside lesional scalp T cells.

Extracted RNA was reverse transcribed, and the resulting cDNA served as sequencing template. Produced via immunoSEQ multiplex PCR; TCRdb's table is partial and in-frame only. The sample was found to contain around 100,000 clones, and every one recurs. This clone was observed a handful of times. Its antigen is unknown. Genes and germline come from the mouse. The read falls 4 residues short of the CDR3 end, and the missing part is taken from the germline J gene. Germline V gene lookup returns CDR1 NNHDY and CDR2 SYVADS. Trimming took 5 bases from V and 3 from J; bases not matched to a gene: 7. The CDR3 is 14 residues long.

Sequencing used lesional skin. This clonotype was sampled from a C3H/HeJ mouse with alopecia areata. The MHC haplotype recorded for the strain is H2-k. V usage is TRBV13-3 and J usage is TRBJ1-1, with TRBD1 matching 7 bases. The CDR3 reads CASRRSGTDTEVFF. The covered CDR3 bases are TGTGCCAGCAGGAGGTCCGGGACAGACACA.